This T cell receptor (beta chain) was captured by sequencing in a study of OX40 agonist ivuxolimab in advanced cancers. The data were produced by immunoSEQ multiplex PCR, yet TCRdb's version contains in-frame clones alone and is incomplete. This table has approximately 90,000 clones, about 90% appearing once. This CDR3 contains 14 residues. Germline V CDR1 and CDR2: MNHEY, SMNVEV (reference sequence). V lost 8 bases, J lost 2 bases, and 13 bases lay in between. This clone has a single count. If patients had autoimmune disease history or systemic immunosuppression, they were excluded. This TCR was recovered from an adult with an advanced solid tumor such as melanoma, head and neck, liver or kidney cancer. The rearrangement uses TRBV27 and TRBJ2-1, with D possibly TRBD2 on 5 matching bases. Source: CD4+ or CD8+ T cells sorted from blood, taken in a trial of the OX40 agonist ivuxolimab. CDR3 in amino acids: CASGLGLPYNEQFF. The CDR3, as DNA: TGTGCCAGCGGGCTCGGACTGCCCTACAATGAGCAGTTCTTC.